Listed here are 30 T cell receptor beta chains from one sample, sequenced in a study of PD-1 blockade in classical Hodgkin lymphoma. The data were produced by immunoSEQ multiplex PCR, yet TCRdb's version contains in-frame clones alone and is incomplete. Of some 100,000 clones listed, approximately 90% were seen once; the top ten hold 5% to 7.5%. With no exception, relapse followed autologous stem cell transplantation in all patients, and brentuximab vedotin exposure varied. Material: peripheral blood mononuclear cells (PBMCs), obtained before the second cycle of nivolumab. The receptors come from a human donor with classical Hodgkin lymphoma.

This clone appeared once. The V gene is TRBV19, the J gene TRBJ1-5; TRBD1 is a possible D gene (6 bases). V lost 5 bases and J lost 4, with 9 bases in between. Germline CDR1 is LNHDA and CDR2 is SQIVND (reference sequence). The CDR3 runs 13 residues. CDR3 region: CASSPDRNQPQHF. The CDR3 bases are TGTGCCAGTAGTCCGGACAGAAATCAGCCCCAGCATTTT.

V is TRBV5-8 and J is TRBJ2-5; tentatively, D is TRBD1 (5 bases). The ends were cut back, 4 bases at V and 1 base at J, with 11 bases in the middle. The V gene's germline CDR1 is SGHTS and CDR2 YDEGEE. This CDR3 has 14 amino acids. The CDR3 coding sequence is TGTGCCAGCAGCAAGCTTCAGGGCCAAGAGACCCAGTACTTC. As protein: CASSKLQGQETQYF.

The V call is TRBV30, the J call TRBJ1-2; D gene uncertain. CDR3 size: 15 residues. Trimming removed 0 bases from V and 0 bases from J, with 11 bases in between. CDR1 GTSNPN and CDR2 SVGIG come from the germline V gene (reference sequence). In nucleotides, the CDR3 is TGTGCCTGGAGTGTCAACCTAGGCCCTAACTATGGCTACACCTTC. Translated, it gives CAWSVNLGPNYGYTF.

V is TRBV30 and J is TRBJ1-3; perhaps TRBD1 as D (5 bases). The CDR3 extends over 13 amino acids. Trimming took 5 bases from V and 2 from J, leaving 10 bases between them. Germline V CDR1 and CDR2: GTSNPN, SVGIG (reference sequence). CDR3 DNA sequence: TGTGCCTGGGGACTGGGGGCTGGAAACACCATATATTTT. This codes for CAWGLGAGNTIYF.

The sample holds a few counts of this clone. The CDR3: CASSPPLAGPDLALYEQYF. CDR3 coding DNA: TGTGCCAGCTCACCACCTCTAGCGGGCCCCGACCTAGCCCTCTACGAGCAGTACTTC. The gene calls are TRBV18 and TRBJ2-7, with TRBD2 matching 8 bases. The CDR3 contains 19 residues. Trimming removed 0 bases from V and 3 bases from J; junction bases left unmatched: 16. Germline values: CDR1 KGHSH, CDR2 LQKENI.

The chain links TRBV27 to TRBJ1-2; TRBD1 matches 9 bases. V lost 5 bases, J lost 7 bases, and 8 bases stayed unmatched. The CDR3 extends over 14 amino acids. The germline CDR1 and CDR2 sequences are MNHEY and SMNVEV (reference sequence). In nucleotides, the CDR3 is TGTGCCAGCAGTGTCGGGACAGGGCTCCGTGGCTACACCTTC. Translating it yields CASSVGTGLRGYTF.

This clone has just one count. The gene calls are TRBV6-5 and TRBJ1-6; possible D gene TRBD1, 5 bases. This CDR3 is 13 amino acids long. From germline, CDR1 is MNHEY and CDR2 SVGAGI. Trimming left V 8 bases short and J 5 bases short, with 10 bases between. In DNA, the CDR3 is TGTGCCAGCGGGGGAACAGATAATTCACCCCTCCACTTT. Amino acids: CASGGTDNSPLHF.

The gene calls are TRBV6-1 and TRBJ1-4, with D possibly matching TRBD1 (5 bases). CDR3 length: 13 amino acids. V lost 6 bases and J lost 8, with 13 bases in between. Germline loops: CDR1 MNHNS, CDR2 SASEGT. The CDR3 protein is CASRDPGGEKLFF. The CDR3 nucleotides read TGTGCCAGCAGAGACCCGGGGGGGGAAAAACTGTTTTTT.

V gene TRBV27 combines with J gene TRBJ1-1, with a possible D match to TRBD1 (6 bases). CDR3 length: 16 residues. Germline CDR1 is MNHEY and CDR2 is SMNVEV (reference sequence). Deletions cut 5 bases from V and 5 bases from J, with 21 bases between. The CDR3 DNA follows: TGTGCCAGCAGTAGGGGGAGGGCGGGTTGGAGGACTGAAGCTTTCTTT. Its protein product is CASSRGRAGWRTEAFF.

V usage is TRBV9 and J usage is TRBJ1-1, with a possible D match to TRBD1 (6 bases). Per the germline V gene, CDR1 is SGDLS and CDR2 is YYNGEE. The CDR3 is 15 residues long. V was cut by 4 bases and J by 3 bases, with 16 bases left in between. The CDR3: CASSQQTGLYTEAFF. CDR3 bases: TGTGCCAGCAGCCAGCAGACAGGTTTGTACACTGAAGCTTTCTTT.

The rearrangement uses TRBV5-1 and TRBJ1-4; no clear D. Germline CDR1 and CDR2: SGHRS and YFSETQ. With 2 bases removed from V and 8 bases from J, the gap between germline ends came to 13 bases. The CDR3 loop spans 14 amino acids. The CDR3 is CASSFTGSEEKLFF. Written as DNA, the CDR3 is TGCGCCAGCAGCTTTACGGGGAGCGAGGAAAAACTGTTTTTT.

The chain employs TRBV6-4 and TRBJ2-1; D may be TRBD2 (7 bases). This CDR3 region has 14 residues. Trimming pared 8 bases from V and 5 bases from J, leaving 16 bases between. Looked up from germline, CDR1 is MRHNA and CDR2 is SNTAGT. The CDR3 DNA sequence: TGTGCCAGCCAGGGGAGCGGGGAAAACAATGAGCAGTTCTTC. Translated: CASQGSGENNEQFF.

The chain employs TRBV6-1 and TRBJ2-7; 7 bases match TRBD1. The junction had 11 bases not matched to a gene; V was cut back by 6 bases and J by 3 bases. The CDR3 has 15 residues. Germline CDR1 and CDR2: MNHNS and SASEGT. In DNA form, the CDR3 reads TGTGCCAGCAGGACCTGGGGGACAGCTGACTACGAGCAGTACTTC. Amino acids: CASRTWGTADYEQYF.

The chain carries TRBV9 and TRBJ2-7; TRBD1 agrees at 8 bases. The CDR3 totals 15 residues. Trimming removed 0 bases from V and 5 bases from J; junction bases left unmatched: 7. CDR1 and CDR2 (germline): SGDLS, YYNGEE. The CDR3 sequence: CASSVGVQGANEQYF. Here the CDR3 DNA reads TGTGCCAGCAGCGTAGGGGTTCAGGGGGCGAACGAGCAGTACTTC.

This clone was counted once. The chain has TRBV18 and TRBJ2-1; 9 bases match TRBD2. The V segment lost 3 bases and the J segment 7 bases; nucleotides outside the gene matches: 13. Germline assignment: CDR1 KGHSH and CDR2 LQKENI. The CDR3 has 17 amino acids. DNA of the CDR3: TGTGCCAGCTCACCGCCAAAGCGGGGGGCATCCCTAAATGAGCAGTTCTTC. It translates to CASSPPKRGASLNEQFF.

The chain is built from TRBV11-2 and TRBJ2-3; TRBD2 agrees at 12 bases. Trimming cost V 2 bases and J 6 bases; bases outside gene matches: 6. The germline V gene has CDR1 SGHAT and CDR2 FQNNGV. CDR3 length equals 16 residues. In DNA form, the CDR3 reads TGTGCCAGCAGCTTACTAGCGGGGGGGCCAGTGGATACGCAGTATTTT. This sequence encodes CASSLLAGGPVDTQYF.

The genes are TRBV7-9 and TRBJ2-1, with a tentative D call TRBD2 (5 bases). The V end lost 6 bases, the J end lost 0 bases, and 6 bases lay between the germline ends. CDR3 length equals 13 residues. The V gene's germline CDR1 is SEHNR and CDR2 FQNEAQ (reference sequence). The CDR3 here is CASSGSSYNEQFF. CDR3 nucleotides: TGTGCCAGCAGTGGGAGCTCCTACAATGAGCAGTTCTTC.

There are a few counts of this clone. V usage is TRBV30 and J usage is TRBJ1-1; D unclear. The CDR3 runs to 12 residues. Germline CDR1 GTSNPN, CDR2 SVGIG (reference sequence). Trimming removed 2 bases from V and 4 bases from J, with 8 bases in between. CDR3: CAWSPTSTEAFF. CDR3 nucleotide sequence: TGTGCCTGGAGTCCTACGTCCACTGAAGCTTTCTTT.

The rearrangement links TRBV4-2 to TRBJ1-3, with 10 bases lining up with TRBD1. The CDR3 is 17 amino acids. With 2 bases clipped from V and 2 bases from J, the junction kept 6 bases outside the gene matches. CDR1 is LGHNA and CDR2 is YNFKEQ in the germline V gene. Here the CDR3 reads CASSQPSGQGTGNTIYF. The CDR3 nucleotides are TGTGCCAGCAGCCAACCCTCGGGACAGGGGACTGGAAACACCATATATTTT.

J is TRBJ2-3 and V is TRBV7-9; no clear D. V shed 5 bases and J shed 3 bases, with 15 bases lying between them. This CDR3 comprises 15 residues. CDR1 is SEHNR and CDR2 is FQNEAQ in the germline V gene (reference sequence). In DNA form, the CDR3 reads TGTGCCAGCAGCGCCCGGGCCCCGGTTACAGATACGCAGTATTTT. Translated, it gives CASSARAPVTDTQYF. The variable domain in full, with the rest retrieved from reference TRBV7-9 and TRBJ2-3, is DTGVSQNPRHKITKRGQNVTFRCDPISEHNRLYWYRQTLGQGPEFLTYFQNEAQLEKSRLLSDRFSAERPKGSFSTLEIQRTEQGDSAMYLCASSARAPVTDTQYFGPGTRLTVL.

The gene calls are TRBV19 and TRBJ1-5; 7 positions agree with TRBD1. CDR3 length: 13 residues. The ends lost 6 bases at V and 7 bases at J; junction bases unmatched: 6. CDR1 LNHDA and CDR2 SQIVND come from the germline V gene (reference sequence). The CDR3 loop reads CASRTTGVQPQHF. CDR3 bases: TGTGCCAGTAGAACCACAGGGGTCCAGCCCCAGCATTTT.

This clone rates as medium-sized. V and J are TRBV12-5 and TRBJ1-2; possible D gene TRBD1, 5 bases. Germline V CDR1 and CDR2: LGHNT, FRNRAP. With 6 bases removed from V and 4 bases from J, the gap between germline ends came to 18 bases. The CDR3 is 15 amino acids. Written as DNA, the CDR3 is TGTGCTAGTGGCCCCGGGGCATCGGTGCCCTATGGCTACACCTTC. Encoded protein: CASGPGASVPYGYTF. The entire variable domain, with the rest obtained from reference TRBV12-5 and TRBJ1-2, is as follows: DARVTQTPRHKVTEMGQEVTMRCQPILGHNTVFWYRQTMMQGLELLAYFRNRAPLDDSGMPKDRFSAEMPDATLATLKIQPSEPRDSAVYFCASGPGASVPYGYTFGSGTRLTVV.

The V call is TRBV2, the J call TRBJ1-4; D gene unclear. The CDR3 contains 12 residues. The V end lost 8 bases, the J end lost 8 bases, and 12 bases lay between the germline ends. In germline, CDR1 is SNHLY, CDR2 FYNNEI. The CDR3 sequence is CASLGVGEKLFF. The CDR3, as DNA: TGTGCCAGCCTTGGGGTGGGGGAAAAACTGTTTTTT. Filled out from reference TRBV2 and TRBJ1-4, the complete variable domain reads EPEVTQTPSHQVTQMGQEVILRCVPISNHLYFYWYRQILGQKVEFLVSFYNNEISEKSEIFDDQFSVERPDGSNFTLKIRSTKLEDSAMYFCASLGVGEKLFFGSGTQLSVL.

The chain recombines TRBV27 with TRBJ1-4; 8 nucleotides align to TRBD1. CDR1 MNHEY and CDR2 SMNVEV come from the germline V gene (reference sequence). With 6 bases clipped from V and 4 bases from J, the junction kept 4 bases outside the gene matches. The CDR3 has 14 residues. The chain's CDR3 is CASSRTGFNEKLFF. The CDR3 coding sequence is TGTGCCAGCAGCCGGACAGGGTTTAATGAAAAACTGTTTTTT.

This clone came up once. V usage is TRBV6-6 and J usage is TRBJ2-3, with TRBD2 as a possible D gene (6 bases). The CDR3 sequence is 15 residues long. The germline CDR1 and CDR2 sequences are MNHNY and SVGAGI (reference sequence). The V end was cut by 3 bases, the J end by 4 bases, with 14 bases between. For the CDR3, the DNA is TGTGCCAGCAGTTATGGGCGGGGACCCCCAGATACGCAGTATTTT. This codes for CASSYGRGPPDTQYF.

V usage is TRBV5-4 and J usage is TRBJ2-3; TRBD2 agrees at 9 bases. V lost 2 bases, J lost 4 bases, and 5 bases stayed unmatched. CDR1 is SGHNT and CDR2 is YYREEE in the germline V gene (reference sequence). The CDR3 extends over 15 amino acids. CDR3 sequence: CASSFGGGVADTQYF. CDR3 coding DNA: TGTGCCAGCAGCTTCGGCGGGGGGGTGGCAGATACGCAGTATTTT.

V is TRBV14 and J is TRBJ2-7, with TRBD1 identical over 7 bases. This CDR3 is 15 amino acids long. Germline V gene data show CDR1 as SGHDN and CDR2 as FVKESK. The J segment lost 0 bases and the V segment lost 1 base, leaving 3 bases of the junction unmatched. CDR3 DNA: TGTGCCAGCAGCCAAGTGACAGGGAACTCCTACGAGCAGTACTTC. Translated, it gives CASSQVTGNSYEQYF.

The genes are TRBV19 and TRBJ1-1; maybe TRBD1 (5 bases). Trimming shortened V by 9 bases and J by 0 bases, and 23 bases separated the two germline ends. Germline CDR1 is LNHDA and CDR2 is SQIVND (reference sequence). The CDR3 consists of 17 residues. In nucleotides, the CDR3 is TGTGCCAGCGTCCAGGGCTTCGAGGCCCCAATGAACACTGAAGCTTTCTTT. Translating it yields CASVQGFEAPMNTEAFF.

The V and J genes are TRBV23-1 and TRBJ2-2, with 7 bases lining up with TRBD2. TRBV23-1 is an open reading frame, and its role is uncertain. The CDR3 length is 15 residues. J gave up 3 bases and V 4 bases, and 5 bases lay outside the gene matches. CDR3 coding DNA: TGCGCCAGCAGTCCGCGGGGGATGGACACCGGGGAGCTGTTTTTT. Its protein is CASSPRGMDTGELFF.

The sample holds a few counts of this clone. The V call is TRBV4-2, the J call TRBJ2-3, with 10 bases identical to TRBD1. The V gene's germline CDR1 is LGHNA and CDR2 YNFKEQ. The CDR3 contains 16 residues. The ends lost 4 bases at V and 1 base at J; junction bases unmatched: 5. In DNA, the CDR3 is TGTGCCAGCAGCCGTTGGGGGACAGGGGGCACAGATACGCAGTATTTT. It translates to CASSRWGTGGTDTQYF.